The TCR beta chain described here comes from a study of cytomegalovirus exposure and HLA in healthy donors. Germline V gene sequence: CDR1 SGHTA, CDR2 FQGTGA. CDR3 size: 16 residues. Trimming removed 5 bases from V and 0 bases from J, with 15 bases in between. This PCR relied on a set of 60 Vbeta primers and 13 Jbeta primers. Sequencing was performed with immunoSEQ multiplex PCR; in TCRdb, only in-frame clones are kept and a portion is missing. The repertoire has 200,000 to 250,000 clones, approximately 88% of them found once; the top ten carry 0.71%. The sample taken for sequencing was PBMCs. This TCR came from a boy between 2 and 15 years old in good health and CMV-seronegative. V gene TRBV7-3 combines with J gene TRBJ2-3; weak D call: TRBD2 (6 bases). The CDR3 DNA follows: TGTGCCAGCAGCCCGGGACTTGTTTCGAGCACAGATACGCAGTATTTT. Its protein is CASSPGLVSSTDTQYF.